This TCR beta chain was recorded in a study of cytomegalovirus exposure and HLA in healthy donors. Notes on the study in general: Earlier analysis yielded a pattern in which most TCR beta V segments were productive about 87% or about 30% of the time.

Amplification used 60 Vbeta primers and 13 Jbeta primers. Clones were read by immunoSEQ multiplex PCR, and TCRdb kept only the in-frame ones, dropping some. The sample records approximately 190,000 clones, about 84% being singletons. The CDR3 covers 13 residues. Germline V gene sequence: CDR1 SNHLY, CDR2 FYNNEI. J gave up 5 bases and V 4 bases, and 3 bases lay outside the gene matches. A few counts support this clone. Its matching antigen is unknown. The material sequenced was PBMCs. The receptor was derived from a woman aged 25 to 39 in good health and CMV-seropositive. The chain has TRBV2 and TRBJ1-1, with 8 bases matching TRBD1. CDR3 bases: TGTGCCAGCAGTGCTGACAGGGGAACTGAAGCTTTCTTT. Its protein is CASSADRGTEAFF. The whole variable domain, remainder taken from reference TRBV2 and TRBJ1-1, is EPEVTQTPSHQVTQMGQEVILRCVPISNHLYFYWYRQILGQKVEFLVSFYNNEISEKSEIFDDQFSVERPDGSNFTLKIRSTKLEDSAMYFCASSADRGTEAFFGQGTRLTVV.